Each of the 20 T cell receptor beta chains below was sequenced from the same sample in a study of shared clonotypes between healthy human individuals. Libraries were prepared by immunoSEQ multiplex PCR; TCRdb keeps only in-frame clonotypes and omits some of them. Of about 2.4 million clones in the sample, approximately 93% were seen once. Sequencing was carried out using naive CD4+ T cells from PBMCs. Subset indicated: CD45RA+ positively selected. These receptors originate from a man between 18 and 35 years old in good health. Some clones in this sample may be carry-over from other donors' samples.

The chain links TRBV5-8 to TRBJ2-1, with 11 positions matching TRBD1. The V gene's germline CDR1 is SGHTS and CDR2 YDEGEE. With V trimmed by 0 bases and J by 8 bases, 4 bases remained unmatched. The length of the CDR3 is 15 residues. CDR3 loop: CASSLGTGGRDEQFF. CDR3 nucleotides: TGTGCCAGCAGCTTGGGGACAGGGGGCAGGGATGAGCAGTTCTTC.

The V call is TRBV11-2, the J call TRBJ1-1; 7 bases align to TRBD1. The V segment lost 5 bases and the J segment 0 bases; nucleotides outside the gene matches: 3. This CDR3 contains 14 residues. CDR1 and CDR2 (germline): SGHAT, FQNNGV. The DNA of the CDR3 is TGTGCCAGCAGCACGGACAGGATGAACACTGAAGCTTTCTTT. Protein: CASSTDRMNTEAFF.

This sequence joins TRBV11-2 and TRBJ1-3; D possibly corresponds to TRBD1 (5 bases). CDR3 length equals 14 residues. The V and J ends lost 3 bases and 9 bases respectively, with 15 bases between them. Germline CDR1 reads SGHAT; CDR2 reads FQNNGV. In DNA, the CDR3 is TGTGCCAGCAGCTTTACCCAGGACCAGGGCACCATATATTTT. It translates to CASSFTQDQGTIYF.

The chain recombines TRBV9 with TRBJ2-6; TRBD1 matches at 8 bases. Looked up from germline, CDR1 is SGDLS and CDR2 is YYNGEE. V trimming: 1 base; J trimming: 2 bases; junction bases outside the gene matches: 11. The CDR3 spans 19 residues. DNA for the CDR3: TGTGCCAGCAGCGTATCCTCACCACAGGGGGGCGCTGGGGCCAACGTCCTGACTTTC. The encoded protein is CASSVSSPQGGAGANVLTF.

The CDR3 loop is CASSEQGQLNTEAFF. For the CDR3, the DNA is TGTGCCAGCAGTGAACAGGGCCAACTGAACACTGAAGCTTTCTTT. The chain joins TRBV2 to TRBJ1-1; TRBD1 is a possible D gene (5 bases). The CDR3 length is 15 residues. Germline V gene data show CDR1 as SNHLY and CDR2 as FYNNEI. Trimming cost V 2 bases and J 0 bases, with 10 bases left between them. Looking up the rest from reference TRBV2 and TRBJ1-1 gives the full variable domain: EPEVTQTPSHQVTQMGQEVILRCVPISNHLYFYWYRQILGQKVEFLVSFYNNEISEKSEIFDDQFSVERPDGSNFTLKIRSTKLEDSAMYFCASSEQGQLNTEAFFGQGTRLTVV.

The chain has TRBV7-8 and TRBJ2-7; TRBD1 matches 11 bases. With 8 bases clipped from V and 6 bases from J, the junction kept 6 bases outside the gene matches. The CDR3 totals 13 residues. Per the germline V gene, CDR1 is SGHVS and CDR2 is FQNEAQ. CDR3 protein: CASVRDRGSEQYF. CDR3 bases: TGTGCCAGCGTTAGGGACAGGGGGTCCGAGCAGTACTTC.

Written as DNA, the CDR3 is TGCGCCAGCAGCTTCGGACGGGAGGTCGTGAACACTGAAGCTTTCTTT. It codes for CASSFGREVVNTEAFF. The chain joins TRBV5-1 to TRBJ1-1; D gene ambiguous. Germline V gene sequence: CDR1 SGHRS, CDR2 YFSETQ. The ends were cut back, 2 bases at V and 0 bases at J, with 14 bases in the middle. The CDR3 has 16 amino acids.

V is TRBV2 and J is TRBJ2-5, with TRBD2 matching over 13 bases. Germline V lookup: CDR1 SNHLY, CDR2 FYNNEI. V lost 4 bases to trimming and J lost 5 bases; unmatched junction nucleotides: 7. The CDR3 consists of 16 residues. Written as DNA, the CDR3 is TGTGCCAGCAGTGTCGGACTAGCGGGAGTAAGGGAGACCCAGTACTTC. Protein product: CASSVGLAGVRETQYF. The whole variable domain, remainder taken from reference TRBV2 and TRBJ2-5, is EPEVTQTPSHQVTQMGQEVILRCVPISNHLYFYWYRQILGQKVEFLVSFYNNEISEKSEIFDDQFSVERPDGSNFTLKIRSTKLEDSAMYFCASSVGLAGVRETQYFGPGTRLLVL.

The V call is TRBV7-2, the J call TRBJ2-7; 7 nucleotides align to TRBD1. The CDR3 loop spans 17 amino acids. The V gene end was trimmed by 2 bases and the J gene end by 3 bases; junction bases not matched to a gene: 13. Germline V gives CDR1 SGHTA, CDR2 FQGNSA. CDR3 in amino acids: CASSLYVSRGFSYEQYF. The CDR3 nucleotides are TGTGCCAGCAGCTTATATGTTTCCAGGGGGTTTAGCTACGAGCAGTACTTC. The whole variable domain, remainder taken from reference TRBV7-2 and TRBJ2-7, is GAGVSQSPSNKVTEKGKDVELRCDPISGHTALYWYRQSLGQGLEFLIYFQGNSAPDKSGLPSDRFSAERTGGSVSTLTIQRTQQEDSAVYLCASSLYVSRGFSYEQYFGPGTRLTVT.

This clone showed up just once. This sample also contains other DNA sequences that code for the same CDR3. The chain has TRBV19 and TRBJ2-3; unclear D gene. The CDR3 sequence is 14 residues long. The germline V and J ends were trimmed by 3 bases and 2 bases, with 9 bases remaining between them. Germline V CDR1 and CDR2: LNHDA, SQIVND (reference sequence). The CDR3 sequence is CASSIGRATDTQYF. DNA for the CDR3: TGTGCCAGTAGTATTGGCCGCGCCACAGATACGCAGTATTTT.

The CDR3 coding sequence is TGTGCCAGCAGCCCTACAGGGGGCAATCAGCCCCAGCATTTT. This translates into CASSPTGGNQPQHF. The chain is built from TRBV4-2 and TRBJ1-5; 7 positions agree with TRBD1. The J segment lost 2 bases and the V segment lost 4 bases, leaving 2 bases of the junction unmatched. Germline-derived CDR1 and CDR2 are LGHNA and YNFKEQ. CDR3 size: 14 residues.

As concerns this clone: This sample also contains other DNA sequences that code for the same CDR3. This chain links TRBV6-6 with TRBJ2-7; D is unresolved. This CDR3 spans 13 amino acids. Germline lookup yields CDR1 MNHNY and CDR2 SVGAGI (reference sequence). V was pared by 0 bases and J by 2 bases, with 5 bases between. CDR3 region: CASSYSGTYEQYF. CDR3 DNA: TGTGCCAGCAGTTACTCAGGAACCTACGAGCAGTACTTC.

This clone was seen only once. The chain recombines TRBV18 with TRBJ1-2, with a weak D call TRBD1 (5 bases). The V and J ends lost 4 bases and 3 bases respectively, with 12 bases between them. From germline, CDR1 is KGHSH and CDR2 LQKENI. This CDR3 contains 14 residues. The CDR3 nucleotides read TGTGCCAGCTCACTAGGACAAGTTGACTATGGCTACACCTTC. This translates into CASSLGQVDYGYTF.

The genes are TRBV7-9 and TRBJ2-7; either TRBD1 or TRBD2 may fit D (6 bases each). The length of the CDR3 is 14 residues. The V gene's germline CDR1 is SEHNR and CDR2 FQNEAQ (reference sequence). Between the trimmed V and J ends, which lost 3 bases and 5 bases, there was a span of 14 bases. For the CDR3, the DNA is TGTGCCAGCAGCTTTCTAGACGGGGGCGACGAGCAGTACTTC. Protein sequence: CASSFLDGGDEQYF.

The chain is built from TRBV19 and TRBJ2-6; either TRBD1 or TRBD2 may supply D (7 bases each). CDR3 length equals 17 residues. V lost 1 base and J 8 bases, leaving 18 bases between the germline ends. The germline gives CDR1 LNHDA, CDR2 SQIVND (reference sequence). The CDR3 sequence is CASSIGGGQTPSNVLTF. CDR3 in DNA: TGTGCCAGTAGTATAGGGGGGGGACAGACGCCGTCCAACGTCCTGACTTTC.

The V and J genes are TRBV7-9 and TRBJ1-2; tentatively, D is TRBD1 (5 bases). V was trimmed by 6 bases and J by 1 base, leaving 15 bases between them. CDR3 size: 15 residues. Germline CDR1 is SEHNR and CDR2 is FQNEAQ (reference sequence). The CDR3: CASSSLGARNYGYTF. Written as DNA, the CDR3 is TGTGCCAGCAGTTCCCTCGGGGCCCGTAACTATGGCTACACCTTC.

The chain's CDR3 is CATSRSGTDYGYTF. The CDR3, as DNA: TGTGCCACCAGCAGATCTGGGACCGACTATGGCTACACCTTC. The chain carries TRBV15 and TRBJ1-2; a possible D gene is TRBD1 (5 bases). CDR3 length equals 14 residues. The V and J ends lost 2 bases and 3 bases respectively, with 10 bases between them. CDR1 is LNHNV and CDR2 is YYDKDF in the germline V gene (reference sequence).

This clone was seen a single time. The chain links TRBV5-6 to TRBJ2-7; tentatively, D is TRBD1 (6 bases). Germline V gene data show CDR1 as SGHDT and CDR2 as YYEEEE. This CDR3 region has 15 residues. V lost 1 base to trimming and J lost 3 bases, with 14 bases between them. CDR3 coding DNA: TGTGCCAGCAGCTTGAGGGCAGGGGCTCTCTACGAGCAGTACTTC. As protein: CASSLRAGALYEQYF.

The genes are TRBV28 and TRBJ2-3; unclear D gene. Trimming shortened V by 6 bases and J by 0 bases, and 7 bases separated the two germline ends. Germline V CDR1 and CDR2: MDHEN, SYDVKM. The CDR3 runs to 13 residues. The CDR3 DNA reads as TGTGCCAGCAGGGACCGTAGCACAGATACGCAGTATTTT. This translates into CASRDRSTDTQYF. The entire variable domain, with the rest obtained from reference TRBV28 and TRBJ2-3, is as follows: DVKVTQSSRYLVKRTGEKVFLECVQDMDHENMFWYRQDPGLGLRLIYFSYDVKMKEKGDIPEGYSVSREKKERFSLILESASTNQTSMYLCASRDRSTDTQYFGPGTRLTVL.

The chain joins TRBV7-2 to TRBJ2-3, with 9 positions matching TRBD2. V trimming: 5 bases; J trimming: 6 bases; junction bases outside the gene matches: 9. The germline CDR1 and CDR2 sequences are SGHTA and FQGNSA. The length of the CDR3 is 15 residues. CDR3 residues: CASSPRAGGRDTQYF. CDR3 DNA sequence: TGTGCCAGCAGCCCGCGGGCGGGAGGGCGTGATACGCAGTATTTT.